The table lists the clone carrying this TCR beta chain with many counts. Its antigen is unidentified. Between the trimmed V and J ends, which lost 2 bases and 3 bases, there was a span of 14 bases. The CDR3 length is 14 residues. Looked up from germline, CDR1 is DFQATT and CDR2 is SNEGSKA (reference sequence). There were TCR beta CDR3 regions amplified from RNA transcripts. HTBI primers were employed in a first-round RT-PCR of the TCR CDR3. Each CDR3 protein is one row after TCRdb ran MiXCR on the multiplex PCR reads. The sample lists 650,000 to 850,000 distinct CDR3 sequences; 15% to 20% were seen once. Uncontrolled infection, other autoimmune disease, pregnancy and lactation each barred patients from inclusion. First hyperthyroidism diagnosis is when the blood sample was obtained, before any ophthalmopathy symptoms. The authors took PBMCs from roughly 9.5 ml fresh peripheral blood. The data were taken from a study of T cells in Graves' hyperthyroidism and ophthalmopathy.

Study-wide findings and caveats: The blood repertoire included most of the expanded thyroid clonotypes above 0.001.

The chain links TRBV20-1 to TRBJ2-7; no firm D call. The receptor comes from a woman between 50 and 59 years old with Graves' hyperthyroidism that later progressed to Graves' ophthalmopathy. The source material was blood. The CDR3 DNA reads as TGCAGTGCTAGATCGCTCGCTGATCTCTACGAGCAGTACTTC. This encodes CSARSLADLYEQYF.